Listed below are T cell receptor beta chains from one sample, sequenced in a study of cytomegalovirus exposure and HLA in healthy donors. TCRdb's table, derived via immunoSEQ multiplex PCR, lists solely in-frame clones and lacks some. The profile shows approximately 120,000 clones, 74% of them singletons. The sequenced sample consisted of PBMCs. The receptors stem from a human donor in good health. Each CDR3 is given without its conserved first and last residue. Each record gives: J gene, V gene, CDR3 protein.

>TRBJ1-6|TRBV27
ASSFGTVNSPLH
>TRBJ1-1|TRBV9
ASSPGQDREAF
>TRBJ1-1|TRBV6-6
ASRADRLNTEAF
>TRBJ1-1|TRBV25-1
ASSVGINTEAF
>TRBJ1-4|TRBV28
ASSLYGTGTNEKLF
>TRBJ2-6|TRBV14
ASSLSGDLSSGANVLT
>TRBJ1-2|TRBV5-5
ASSLSEGKA
>TRBJ1-4|TRBV6-4
ASSSDRGEKLF
>TRBJ2-1|TRBV6-1
ASISTGVQF
>TRBJ1-4|TRBV7-6
ASSLDLAGSTNEKLF
>TRBJ1-5|TRBV19
ASSIDRKRDSRNQPQH
>TRBJ2-5|TRBV4-2
ASSRLGQGSLETQY
>TRBJ1-1|TRBV29-1
SCPDRGLSEAF
>TRBJ2-3|TRBV7-3
ASSHGGGRSTDTQY
>TRBJ1-2|TRBV6-1
ASGWDRKGHGYT
>TRBJ2-7|TRBV2
ASSEAGGRRDEQY
>TRBJ1-2|TRBV18
ASSPRDRDHGYT
>TRBJ2-1|TRBV5-1
ASSLGTSGRAATQF
>TRBJ2-5|TRBV5-1
ASSLAAGEETQY
>TRBJ1-3|TRBV7-9
ASTIGTAGNTIY
>TRBJ1-6|TRBV28
ASSPSSYNSPLH
>TRBJ2-4|TRBV27
ASSYYGPGDIQY
>TRBJ2-7|TRBV7-2
ASSSPGSMTYEQY
>TRBJ2-3|TRBV7-9
ASTNRGAADTQY
>TRBJ1-5|TRBV5-1
ASSPTGTGGNQPQH
>TRBJ2-2|TRBV14
ASSQILGAGTGELF
>TRBJ2-5|TRBV10-3
ATQGVPQETQY
>TRBJ1-1|TRBV11-2
ASSSRGQAYEAF
>TRBJ2-3|TRBV6-5
ASSYGSSADTQY
>TRBJ2-1|TRBV7-2
ASSLQHRGYEQF
>TRBJ2-2|TRBV28
ASTILRGNTGELF
>TRBJ2-7|TRBV5-1
ASSYDRMNEQY
>TRBJ1-2|TRBV28
ATRGGEPKGGGYT
>TRBJ1-5|TRBV30
AWSGEGNQPQH
>TRBJ2-3|TRBV2
ANSGGAADTQY
>TRBJ1-6|TRBV11-3
ASSLDPVSPLH
>TRBJ1-4|TRBV6-4
ASLFGRSGEKLF
>TRBJ1-2|TRBV28
ASSLGTGTLYGYT
>TRBJ1-1|TRBV28
ASSPYSGTEAF
>TRBJ2-6|TRBV7-2
ASSLESHGSGANVLT
>TRBJ2-7|TRBV6-6
ASSHLKGYEQY
>TRBJ2-1|TRBV30
AFRPPNSYNEQF